This entry lists 32 T cell receptor beta chains sequenced from one sample in a study of cytomegalovirus exposure and HLA in healthy donors. It was with 60 Vbeta and 13 Jbeta primers that the PCR ran. Measured with immunoSEQ multiplex PCR; TCRdb has only the in-frame clones, and not every one. Of about 95,000 clones detected, 82% appear once; the ten largest clones hold 3% to 4%. Sequenced sample: PBMCs. These receptors were collected from a man between 25 and 39 years old in good health and CMV-seropositive.

V is TRBV29-1 and J is TRBJ2-7; 9 bases are a match to TRBD2. Losses at the gene ends were 3 bases for V and 2 bases for J; bases not matched to a gene: 2. Germline V gene data show CDR1 as SQVTM and CDR2 as ANQGSEA. The CDR3 covers 13 residues. CDR3 nucleotide sequence: TGCAGCGTTGAGCGGGGGGGGACCTACGAGCAGTACTTC. It encodes CSVERGGTYEQYF.

The chain combines TRBV27 with TRBJ2-7; the match to TRBD2 covers 10 bases. With 5 bases clipped from V and 0 bases from J, the junction kept 7 bases outside the gene matches. The CDR3 is made up of 16 amino acids. Germline lookup yields CDR1 MNHEY and CDR2 SMNVEV (reference sequence). CDR3 sequence: CASSALAGAFSYEQYF. In nucleotides, the CDR3 is TGTGCCAGCAGTGCTCTAGCGGGAGCCTTCTCCTACGAGCAGTACTTC.

The table lists this clone with a few counts. J is TRBJ2-6 and V is TRBV28; 13 bases fit TRBD2. Losses at the gene ends were 4 bases for V and 2 bases for J; bases not matched to a gene: 8. The CDR3 has 19 amino acids. Germline V gives CDR1 MDHEN, CDR2 SYDVKM. The CDR3 is CASSSWTSGSVAGANVLTF. The CDR3 DNA is TGTGCCAGCAGTTCCTGGACTAGCGGGAGCGTTGCTGGGGCCAACGTCCTGACTTTC.

The chain is built from TRBV27 and TRBJ2-7; 12 nucleotides match TRBD2. The V segment lost 2 bases and the J segment 4 bases; nucleotides outside the gene matches: 3. Per the germline V gene, CDR1 is MNHEY and CDR2 is SMNVEV (reference sequence). CDR3 length: 15 residues. The CDR3 loop reads CASSLLAGGPYEQYF. CDR3 in DNA: TGTGCCAGCAGTTTACTAGCGGGAGGGCCTTACGAGCAGTACTTC.

This clone has a handful of counts. The V and J genes are TRBV4-1 and TRBJ2-7; D is perhaps TRBD2 (6 bases). Trimming stripped 0 bases from V and 0 bases from J, with 9 bases between. Germline V gene sequence: CDR1 MGHRA, CDR2 YSYEKL. The CDR3 sequence is 15 residues long. CDR3 in DNA: TGCGCCAGCAGCCAAGATATCGGGAGCTCCTACGAGCAGTACTTC. As protein: CASSQDIGSSYEQYF.

This rearrangement joins TRBV11-2 to TRBJ2-1, with D unresolved. V lost 2 bases and J 4 bases, leaving 12 bases between the germline ends. Germline V gene sequence: CDR1 SGHAT, CDR2 FQNNGV. The CDR3 runs to 15 residues. CDR3 loop: CASSLLFGDYNEQFF. CDR3 DNA: TGTGCCAGCAGCTTATTATTCGGAGATTACAATGAGCAGTTCTTC.

In regard to this clone: Germline is not matched at one junction end, which may reflect a read error. Other DNA sequences in the sample encode the same CDR3. J is TRBJ1-1 and V is TRBV28; 10 bases line up with TRBD1. Germline CDR1 is MDHEN and CDR2 is SYDVKM. This CDR3 is built from 15 residues. Here the CDR3 reads CASSGGQGLNTEAFF. The CDR3 DNA sequence: TGTGCCAGCAGTGGGGGACAGGGGCTGAACACTGAAGCCTTCTTT.

The chain links TRBV5-1 to TRBJ1-5; 8 bases are shared with TRBD1. The length of the CDR3 is 15 residues. Germline V gene lookup returns CDR1 SGHRS and CDR2 YFSETQ. V gave up 5 bases and J gave up 0 bases; unmatched junction bases: 4. DNA for the CDR3: TGCGCCAGCAGGCCGACAGGGGATAGCAATCAGCCCCAGCATTTT. This sequence encodes CASRPTGDSNQPQHF.

Concerning this clone itself: Compared with germline, one end of the junction differs, possibly owing to a read error. The J gene is TRBJ2-5, the V gene TRBV2, with D possibly matching TRBD2 (6 bases). CDR1 and CDR2 (germline): SNHLY, FYNNEI. CDR3 size: 15 residues. The CDR3 protein is CASSASVGGMGMRDF. DNA of the CDR3: TGTGCCAGCAGTGCAAGTGTTGGGGGGATGGGGATGAGAGACTTC.

The chain joins TRBV29-1 to TRBJ2-7; 9 nucleotides agree with TRBD1. From germline, CDR1 is SQVTM and CDR2 ANQGSEA. The CDR3 is 13 amino acids. V was clipped by 6 bases and J by 4 bases; unmatched bases: 7. The CDR3 loop is CSVGGTGYYEQYF. In DNA form, the CDR3 reads TGCAGCGTCGGCGGGACAGGGTATTACGAGCAGTACTTC.

This chain links TRBV5-4 with TRBJ2-7; 7 bases agree with TRBD1. The CDR3 has 14 residues. The V gene end was trimmed by 4 bases and the J gene end by 2 bases; junction bases not matched to a gene: 6. Germline V gene data show CDR1 as SGHNT and CDR2 as YYREEE (reference sequence). The CDR3 nucleotides read TGTGCCAGCAGCCCCGGTCAGGGGGCCTACGAGCAGTACTTC. Protein product: CASSPGQGAYEQYF.

The chain joins TRBV9 to TRBJ2-5; 8 bases map to TRBD1. The V gene end was trimmed by 4 bases and the J gene end by 4 bases; junction bases not matched to a gene: 3. This CDR3 contains 13 residues. Germline loops: CDR1 SGDLS, CDR2 YYNGEE. CDR3 sequence reads: CASSFGQGETQYF. CDR3 nucleotide sequence: TGTGCCAGCAGCTTCGGACAGGGAGAGACCCAGTACTTC.

This chain links TRBV6-1 with TRBJ2-7, with TRBD2 matching over 11 bases. From germline, CDR1 is MNHNS and CDR2 SASEGT. The CDR3 has 14 residues. Trimming cost V 6 bases and J 1 base; bases outside gene matches: 2. CDR3 coding DNA: TGTGCCAGCAGCCGACTAGCGGGATCCTACGAGCAGTACTTC. It yields the protein CASSRLAGSYEQYF.

V gene TRBV25-1 combines with J gene TRBJ2-3; the match to TRBD2 covers 8 bases. The ends lost 5 bases at V and 4 bases at J; junction bases unmatched: 8. The CDR3 runs 15 residues. Germline-derived CDR1 and CDR2 are MGHDK and SYGVNS. Here the CDR3 DNA reads TGTGCCAGCAGTCCTTGGAGCGGGAGTCCAGATACGCAGTATTTT. This sequence encodes CASSPWSGSPDTQYF.

This chain uses TRBV7-8 with TRBJ2-7; 10 bases agree with TRBD2. CDR3 length equals 15 residues. CDR1 is SGHVS, CDR2 FQNEAQ, per germline. V gave up 5 bases and J gave up 2 bases; unmatched junction bases: 6. The CDR3 sequence is CASSPRTSGTYEQYF. The CDR3, as DNA: TGTGCCAGCAGCCCACGGACTAGCGGTACCTACGAGCAGTACTTC.

The chain employs TRBV29-1 and TRBJ2-2; D gene ambiguous. Germline CDR1 and CDR2: SQVTM and ANQGSEA. CDR3 length equals 13 residues. Trimming removed 3 bases at V and 1 base at J, with 6 bases between. CDR3: CSVDRGNTGELFF. The CDR3 coding sequence is TGCAGCGTTGATCGAGGGAACACCGGGGAGCTGTTTTTT.

The rearrangement joins TRBV13 to TRBJ2-1, with a possible D match to TRBD1 (6 bases). The CDR3 contains 13 residues. Trimming shortened V by 3 bases and J by 10 bases, and 13 bases separated the two germline ends. CDR1 and CDR2 from the germline V gene are PRHDT and FYEKMQ (reference sequence). CDR3: CASSFGGRGEQFF. CDR3 bases: TGTGCCAGCAGCTTCGGAGGAAGGGGGGAGCAGTTCTTC.

This chain uses TRBV28 with TRBJ2-7, with D maybe TRBD1 (5 bases). The CDR3 extends over 13 amino acids. The V gene's germline CDR1 is MDHEN and CDR2 SYDVKM. Trimming removed 6 bases at V and 4 bases at J, with 13 bases between. The CDR3 region has the DNA TGTGCCAGCAGCCAGGGCGTGGTGTACGAGCAGTACTTC. This encodes CASSQGVVYEQYF.

In DNA, the CDR3 is TGTGCCAGCAGTGCTCTTTCCGGGACAGGCCTTTATCAGCCCCAGCATTTT. This gives the protein CASSALSGTGLYQPQHF. The chain is built from TRBV6-1 and TRBJ1-5, with 8 bases fitting TRBD1. Trimming removed 4 bases from V and 5 bases from J; junction bases left unmatched: 13. This CDR3 is built from 17 residues. Germline V gene data show CDR1 as MNHNS and CDR2 as SASEGT.

The chain couples TRBV6-5 to TRBJ1-4; weak D call: TRBD1 (6 bases). This CDR3 is 14 amino acids long. V was trimmed by 6 bases and J by 6 bases, leaving 14 bases between them. In germline, CDR1 is MNHEY, CDR2 SVGAGI. In DNA form, the CDR3 reads TGTGCCAGCAGAGCTGGACAGTACCATGAAAAACTGTTTTTT. It translates to CASRAGQYHEKLFF.

The CDR3, as DNA: TGTGCCACCAGCACTCAGGGGTCCGACGAAAAACTGTTTTTT. Translation gives CATSTQGSDEKLFF. The chain combines TRBV15 with TRBJ1-4; a weak D match, TRBD1 (6 bases). The CDR3 is 14 residues long. Germline-derived CDR1 and CDR2 are LNHNV and YYDKDF (reference sequence). V was pared by 4 bases and J by 8 bases, with 14 bases between.

This chain connects TRBV6-5 to TRBJ2-1; D might be TRBD1 (6 bases). The CDR3 runs 14 residues. The germline V gene has CDR1 MNHEY and CDR2 SVGAGI. Deletions cut 5 bases from V and 5 bases from J, with 13 bases between. In DNA, the CDR3 is TGTGCCAGCAGTCGGGGACAAGGGGACAATGAGCAGTTCTTC. It codes for CASSRGQGDNEQFF.

CDR3 coding DNA: TGTGCCAGCAGGGGGACTAGCGGAAACTACGAGCAGTACTTC. Translation gives CASRGTSGNYEQYF. The chain links TRBV5-4 to TRBJ2-7; 11 bases are shared with TRBD2. J gave up 3 bases and V 5 bases, and 4 bases lay outside the gene matches. CDR3 length: 14 amino acids. CDR1 is SGHNT, CDR2 YYREEE, per germline (reference sequence).

V is TRBV5-1 and J is TRBJ1-6, with D possibly being TRBD1 (5 bases). CDR1 and CDR2 from the germline V gene are SGHRS and YFSETQ. V was pared by 4 bases and J by 10 bases, with 18 bases between. The CDR3 is 15 amino acids. The CDR3 DNA sequence: TGCGCCAGCAGCCCCAGGGAGGGAAAAGAATCACCCCTCCACTTT. Its protein is CASSPREGKESPLHF.

The rearrangement joins TRBV11-3 to TRBJ1-1; weak D call: TRBD1 (5 bases). CDR3 length equals 15 residues. V gave up 3 bases and J gave up 1 base, with 12 bases separating them. The germline V gene encodes CDR1 SGHNT and CDR2 YENEEA. The CDR3 loop is CASSLTGLQNTEAFF. The CDR3 DNA is TGTGCCAGCAGCTTGACGGGACTCCAGAACACTGAAGCTTTCTTT.

This chain joins TRBV14 and TRBJ2-5; D possibly corresponds to TRBD2 (6 bases). The DNA end favors TRBJ2-7, so the J call may be wrong. This CDR3 is built from 16 residues. Germline CDR1 and CDR2: SGHDN and FVKESK. DNA of the CDR3: TGTGCCAGCAGCCAAGGGAGTGGGGGAGGATGGTACGAGCAGTACTTC. Its protein is CASSQGSGGGWYEQYF.

The chain's CDR3 is CASSTYDRSSYNEQFF. In nucleotides, the CDR3 is TGTGCCAGTAGTACCTACGACAGGAGCTCCTACAATGAGCAGTTCTTC. The chain combines TRBV19 with TRBJ2-1, with TRBD1 as a possible D gene (6 bases). Per the germline V gene, CDR1 is LNHDA and CDR2 is SQIVND (reference sequence). Trimming took 4 bases from V and 0 from J, leaving 13 bases between them. The CDR3 is 16 amino acids.

The V gene is TRBV6-5, the J gene TRBJ2-2, with TRBD1 as a possible D gene (5 bases). The CDR3 has 15 residues. The germline V gene has CDR1 MNHEY and CDR2 SVGAGI. Trimming removed 2 bases at V and 5 bases at J, with 12 bases between. The CDR3 sequence is CASSYLSDSTGELFF. The CDR3 bases are TGTGCCAGCAGTTACCTATCTGACAGTACCGGGGAGCTGTTTTTT.

About this clone: An end of the junction does not agree with germline; a read error may underlie this. The chain joins TRBV27 to TRBJ2-1; TRBD1 is a possible D gene (6 bases). Germline CDR1 MNHEY, CDR2 SMNVEV (reference sequence). This CDR3 is built from 15 residues. CDR3 nucleotide sequence: TGTGCCGGCAGTTTCCCGCAGGGGATGTACAATGAGCAGTTCTTC. It translates to CAGSFPQGMYNEQFF.

V is TRBV29-1 and J is TRBJ2-3; D not certain. V gave up 6 bases and J gave up 0 bases, with 13 bases separating them. The CDR3 runs to 14 residues. Per germline, CDR1 SQVTM and CDR2 ANQGSEA. In nucleotides, the CDR3 is TGCAGCGTCATGCTGGCGGCTAGCACAGATACGCAGTATTTT. Translation: CSVMLAASTDTQYF.

V usage is TRBV5-1 and J usage is TRBJ2-3; 9 bases are a match to TRBD1. This CDR3 is 15 amino acids long. Germline assignment: CDR1 SGHRS and CDR2 YFSETQ. V dropped 0 bases and J dropped 4; count of bases not matched to a gene: 3. CDR3 region: CASSLDRGLADTQYF. CDR3 nucleotides: TGCGCCAGCAGCTTGGACAGGGGGCTCGCAGATACGCAGTATTTT. Combining the CDR3 with reference TRBV5-1 and TRBJ2-3 gives the whole variable domain KAGVTQTPRYLIKTRGQQVTLSCSPISGHRSVSWYQQTPGQGLQFLFEYFSETQRNKGNFPGRFSGRQFSNSRSEMNVSTLELGDSALYLCASSLDRGLADTQYFGPGTRLTVL.

The V call is TRBV7-2, the J call TRBJ2-1; D not certain. Trimming left V 5 bases short and J 4 bases short, with 3 bases between. CDR1 and CDR2 from the germline V gene are SGHTA and FQGNSA. This CDR3 is built from 11 residues. CDR3 in DNA: TGTGCCAGCAGCCCTTACAATGAGCAGTTCTTC. Protein sequence: CASSPYNEQFF.